The 8 T cell receptor beta chains below all came from one sample that was sequenced in a study of blood T cell repertoires in COVID-19. Assay used: immunoSEQ multiplex PCR; TCRdb lists only in-frame clones, some missing. The repertoire holds about 140,000 clones, with roughly 85% as singletons. Sequenced sample: peripheral blood. The origin of the receptors is a man between 60 and 70 years old with acute or convalescent COVID-19.

The chain employs TRBV5-1 and TRBJ2-5; 11 bases are shared with TRBD2. CDR3 length equals 18 residues. Germline-derived CDR1 and CDR2 are SGHRS and YFSETQ. V shed 0 bases, J shed 1 base, and the junction held 8 bases outside the gene matches. The CDR3 protein is CASSLGAWTSGPQETQYF. The CDR3 DNA reads as TGCGCCAGCAGCTTGGGGGCCTGGACTAGCGGGCCCCAAGAGACCCAGTACTTC. Filled out from reference TRBV5-1 and TRBJ2-5, the complete variable domain reads KAGVTQTPRYLIKTRGQQVTLSCSPISGHRSVSWYQQTPGQGLQFLFEYFSETQRNKGNFPGRFSGRQFSNSRSEMNVSTLELGDSALYLCASSLGAWTSGPQETQYFGPGTRLLVL.

The chain links TRBV6-2 or TRBV6-3 to TRBJ2-3; TRBD1 might be the D (6 bases). Germline V lookup: CDR1 MNHEY, CDR2 SVGEGT. The CDR3 sequence is 16 residues long. With 0 bases removed from V and 2 bases from J, the gap between germline ends came to 12 bases. CDR3 sequence reads: CASSYSGAALTDTQYF. The CDR3 coding sequence is TGTGCCAGCAGTTACTCGGGGGCCGCCCTCACAGATACGCAGTATTTT.

The CDR3 DNA sequence: TGTGCCAGCAGCACAGGGTTAGAGACCCAGTACTTC. This gives the protein CASSTGLETQYF. The rearrangement uses TRBV6-5 and TRBJ2-5, with D possibly being TRBD1 (6 bases). Per the germline V gene, CDR1 is MNHEY and CDR2 is SVGAGI. The CDR3 loop spans 12 amino acids. V was clipped by 6 bases and J by 4 bases, with 9 bases between them.

The chain couples TRBV6-6 to TRBJ1-1, with TRBD1 as a possible D gene (5 bases). The V gene's germline CDR1 is MNHNY and CDR2 SVGAGI (reference sequence). Trimming shortened V by 8 bases and J by 6 bases, and 13 bases separated the two germline ends. CDR3 length equals 12 residues. CDR3 in DNA: TGTGCCAGCGGACAAGCAGGCGCTGAAGCTTTCTTT. This sequence encodes CASGQAGAEAFF.

V gene TRBV9 combines with J gene TRBJ2-5; 12 bases map to TRBD1. Unmatched junction bases numbered 4, after V lost 3 bases and J lost 1 base. Germline assignment: CDR1 SGDLS and CDR2 YYNGEE. CDR3 length: 16 residues. For the CDR3, the DNA is TGTGCCAGCAGCGCCCGGGACAGGGGGCTCCAAGAGACCCAGTACTTC. This encodes CASSARDRGLQETQYF.

This clone was recorded only once. V is TRBV27 and J is TRBJ1-2; the match to TRBD1 covers 8 bases. The CDR3 length is 13 residues. The V segment lost 7 bases and the J segment 7 bases; nucleotides outside the gene matches: 8. CDR1 is MNHEY, CDR2 SMNVEV, per germline (reference sequence). CDR3 DNA: TGTGCCAGCATGGCCTTGGGGACAGGTGGCTACACCTTC. Its protein product is CASMALGTGGYTF.

This chain joins TRBV6-5 and TRBJ1-1; a possible D gene is TRBD1 (6 bases). The germline V gene encodes CDR1 MNHEY and CDR2 SVGAGI. The CDR3 loop spans 15 amino acids. V lost 6 bases and J 5 bases, leaving 19 bases between the germline ends. Written as DNA, the CDR3 is TGTGCCAGCAGCTCACAGGGCTTGGAGAAGACTGAAGCTTTCTTT. Its translation: CASSSQGLEKTEAFF.

This chain's CDR3 is CASSGLAAGELFF. In DNA form, the CDR3 reads TGTGCCAGTAGCGGGCTAGCTGCCGGGGAGCTGTTTTTT. The rearrangement joins TRBV19 to TRBJ2-2; a possible D gene is TRBD2 (5 bases). Germline CDR1 and CDR2: LNHDA and SQIVND (reference sequence). CDR3 size: 13 residues. The V end was cut by 6 bases, the J end by 6 bases, with 11 bases between.